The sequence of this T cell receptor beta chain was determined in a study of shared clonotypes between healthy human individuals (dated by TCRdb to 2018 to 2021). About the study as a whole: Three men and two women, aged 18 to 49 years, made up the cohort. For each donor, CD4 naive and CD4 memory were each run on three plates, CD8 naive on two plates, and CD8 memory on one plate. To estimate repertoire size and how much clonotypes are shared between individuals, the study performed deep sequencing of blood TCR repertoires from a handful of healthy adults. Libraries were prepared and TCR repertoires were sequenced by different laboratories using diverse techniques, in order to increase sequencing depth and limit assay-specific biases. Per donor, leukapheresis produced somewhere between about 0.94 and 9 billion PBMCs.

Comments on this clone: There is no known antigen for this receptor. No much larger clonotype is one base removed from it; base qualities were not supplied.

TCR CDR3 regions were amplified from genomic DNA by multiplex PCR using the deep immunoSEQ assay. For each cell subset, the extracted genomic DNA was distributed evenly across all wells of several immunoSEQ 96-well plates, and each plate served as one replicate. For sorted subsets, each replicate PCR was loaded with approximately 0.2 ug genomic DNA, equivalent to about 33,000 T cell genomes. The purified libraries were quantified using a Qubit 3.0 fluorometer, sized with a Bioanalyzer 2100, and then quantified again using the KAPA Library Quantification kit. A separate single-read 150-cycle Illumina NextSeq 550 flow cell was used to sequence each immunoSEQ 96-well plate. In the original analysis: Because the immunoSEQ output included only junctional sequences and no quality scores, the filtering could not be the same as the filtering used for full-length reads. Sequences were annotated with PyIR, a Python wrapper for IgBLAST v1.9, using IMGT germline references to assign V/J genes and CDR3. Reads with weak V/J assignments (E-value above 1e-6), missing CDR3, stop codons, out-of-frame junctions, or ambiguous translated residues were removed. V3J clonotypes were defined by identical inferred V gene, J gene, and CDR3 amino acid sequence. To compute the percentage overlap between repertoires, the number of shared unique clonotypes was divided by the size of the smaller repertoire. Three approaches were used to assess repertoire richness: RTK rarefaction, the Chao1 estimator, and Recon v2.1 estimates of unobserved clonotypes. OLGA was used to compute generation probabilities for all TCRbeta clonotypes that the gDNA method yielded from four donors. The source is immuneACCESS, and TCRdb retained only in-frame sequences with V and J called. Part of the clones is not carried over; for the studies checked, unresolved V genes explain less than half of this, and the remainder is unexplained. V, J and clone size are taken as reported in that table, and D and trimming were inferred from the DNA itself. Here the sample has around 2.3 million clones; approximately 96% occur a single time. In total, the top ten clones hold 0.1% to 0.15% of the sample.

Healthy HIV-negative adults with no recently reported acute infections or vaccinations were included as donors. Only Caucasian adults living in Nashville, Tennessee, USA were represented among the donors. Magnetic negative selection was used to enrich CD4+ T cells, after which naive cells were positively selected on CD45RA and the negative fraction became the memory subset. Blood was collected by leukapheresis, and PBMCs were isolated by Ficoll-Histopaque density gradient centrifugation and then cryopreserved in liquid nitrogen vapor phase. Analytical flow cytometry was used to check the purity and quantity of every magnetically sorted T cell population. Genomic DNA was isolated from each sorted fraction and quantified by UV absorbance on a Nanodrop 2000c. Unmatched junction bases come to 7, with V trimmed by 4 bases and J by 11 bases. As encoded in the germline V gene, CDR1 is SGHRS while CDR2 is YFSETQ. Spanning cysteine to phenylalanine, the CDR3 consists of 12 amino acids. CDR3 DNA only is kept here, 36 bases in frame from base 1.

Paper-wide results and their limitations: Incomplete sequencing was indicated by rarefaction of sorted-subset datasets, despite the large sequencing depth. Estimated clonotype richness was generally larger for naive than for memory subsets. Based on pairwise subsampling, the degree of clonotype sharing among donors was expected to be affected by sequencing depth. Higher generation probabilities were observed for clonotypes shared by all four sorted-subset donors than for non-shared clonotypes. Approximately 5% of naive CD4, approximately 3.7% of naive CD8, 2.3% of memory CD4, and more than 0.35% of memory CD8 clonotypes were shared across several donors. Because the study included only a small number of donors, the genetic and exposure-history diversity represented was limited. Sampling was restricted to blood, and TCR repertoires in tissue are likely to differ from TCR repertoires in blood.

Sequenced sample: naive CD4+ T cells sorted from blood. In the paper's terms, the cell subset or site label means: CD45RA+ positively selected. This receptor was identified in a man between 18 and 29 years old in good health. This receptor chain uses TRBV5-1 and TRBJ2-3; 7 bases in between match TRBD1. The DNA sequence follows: TGCGCCAGCAGCACAGAACAGGGGAAGCAGTATTTT. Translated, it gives CASSTEQGKQYF. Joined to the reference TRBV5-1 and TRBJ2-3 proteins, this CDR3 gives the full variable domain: KAGVTQTPRYLIKTRGQQVTLSCSPISGHRSVSWYQQTPGQGLQFLFEYFSETQRNKGNFPGRFSGRQFSNSRSEMNVSTLELGDSALYLCASSTEQGKQYFGPGTRLTVL.